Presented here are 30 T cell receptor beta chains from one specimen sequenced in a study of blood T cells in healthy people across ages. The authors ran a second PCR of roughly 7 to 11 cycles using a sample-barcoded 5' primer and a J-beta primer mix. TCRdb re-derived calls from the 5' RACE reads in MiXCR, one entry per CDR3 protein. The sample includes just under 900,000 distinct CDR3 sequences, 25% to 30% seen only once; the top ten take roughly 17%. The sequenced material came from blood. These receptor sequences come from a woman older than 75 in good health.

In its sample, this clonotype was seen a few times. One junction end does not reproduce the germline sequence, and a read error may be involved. The CDR3 DNA sequence: TGCAGTGCCAGAGCGGGGACAGGTTTAGGCACCTTC. It is translated as CSARAGTGLGTF. V is TRBV20-1 and J is TRBJ1-2, with 8 bases identical to TRBD1. There are 12 residues in the CDR3. Germline V gene lookup returns CDR1 DFQATT and CDR2 SNEGSKA (reference sequence).

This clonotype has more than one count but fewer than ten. CDR3 region: CASSLVAGGQLNEQYF. The CDR3 DNA is TGCGCCAGCAGCTTGGTAGCGGGGGGGCAATTGAATGAGCAGTACTTC. The chain has TRBV5-1 and TRBJ2-5, with 11 bases aligning to TRBD2. Trimming removed 0 bases from V and 11 bases from J; junction bases left unmatched: 12. This CDR3 has 16 residues. Germline CDR1 SGHRS, CDR2 YFSETQ.

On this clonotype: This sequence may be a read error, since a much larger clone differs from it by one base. The CDR3 sequence: CASSRTSGGNSYNEQYF. CDR3 DNA: TGTGCCAGCAGTCGGACTAGCGGGGGAAACTCCTACAATGAGCAGTACTTC. V usage is TRBV12-3 or TRBV12-4 and J usage is TRBJ2-1, with 13 bases aligning to TRBD2. The tail of the sequence fits TRBJ2-7 better, so the J call may be wrong. The CDR3 loop spans 17 amino acids.

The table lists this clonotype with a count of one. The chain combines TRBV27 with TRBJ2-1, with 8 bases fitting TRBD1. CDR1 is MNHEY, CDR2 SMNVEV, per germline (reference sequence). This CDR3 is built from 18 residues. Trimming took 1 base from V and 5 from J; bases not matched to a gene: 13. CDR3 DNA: TGTGCCAGCAGTTTATACGAACCCGGGACAGGCCCCAACAATGAGCAGTTCTTC. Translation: CASSLYEPGTGPNNEQFF.

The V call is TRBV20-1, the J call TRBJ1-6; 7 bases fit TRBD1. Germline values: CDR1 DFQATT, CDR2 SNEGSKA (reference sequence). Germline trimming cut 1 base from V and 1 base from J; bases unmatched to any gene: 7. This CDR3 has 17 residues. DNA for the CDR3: TGCAGTGCTAGAGTCGGACAGGCGTCATCCTATAATTCACCCCTCCACTTT. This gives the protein CSARVGQASSYNSPLHF.

The CDR3 reads CSARGAAGGSVRSGQPQHF. The CDR3 DNA sequence: TGCAGTGCTAGAGGGGCGGCAGGGGGATCGGTACGGTCAGGTCAGCCCCAGCATTTT. The V and J genes are TRBV20-1 and TRBJ1-5; TRBD1 aligns across 7 bases. V dropped 1 base and J dropped 6; count of bases not matched to a gene: 21. The V gene's germline CDR1 is DFQATT and CDR2 SNEGSKA (reference sequence). The CDR3 loop spans 19 amino acids.

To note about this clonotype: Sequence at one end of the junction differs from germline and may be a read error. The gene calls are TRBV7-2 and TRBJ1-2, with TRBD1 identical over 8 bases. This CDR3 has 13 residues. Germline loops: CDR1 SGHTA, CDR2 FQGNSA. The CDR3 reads CASSYGQGNGHTF. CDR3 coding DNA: TGTGCCAGCAGCTACGGACAGGGAAATGGCCACACCTTC.

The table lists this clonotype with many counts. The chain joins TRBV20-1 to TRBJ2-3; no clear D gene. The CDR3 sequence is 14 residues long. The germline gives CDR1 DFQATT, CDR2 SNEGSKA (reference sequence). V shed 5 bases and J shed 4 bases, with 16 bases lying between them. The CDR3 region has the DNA TGCAGTGCTCAGGACCAGCCGCAGGCAGATACGCAGTATTTT. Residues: CSAQDQPQADTQYF.

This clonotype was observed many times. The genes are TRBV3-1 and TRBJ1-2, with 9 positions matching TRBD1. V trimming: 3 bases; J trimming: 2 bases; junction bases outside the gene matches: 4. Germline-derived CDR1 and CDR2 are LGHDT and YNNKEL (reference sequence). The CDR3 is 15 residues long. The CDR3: CASSHTGGLNYGYTF. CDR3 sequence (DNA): TGTGCCAGCAGCCACACAGGGGGCCTGAACTATGGCTACACCTTC.

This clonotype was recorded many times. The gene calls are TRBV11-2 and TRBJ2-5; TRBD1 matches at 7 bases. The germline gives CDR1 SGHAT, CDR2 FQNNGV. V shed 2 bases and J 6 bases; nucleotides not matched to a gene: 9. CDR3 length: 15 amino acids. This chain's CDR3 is CASSLIRGRVKTQYF. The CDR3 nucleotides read TGTGCCAGCAGCTTAATAAGGGGGCGCGTGAAGACCCAGTACTTC.

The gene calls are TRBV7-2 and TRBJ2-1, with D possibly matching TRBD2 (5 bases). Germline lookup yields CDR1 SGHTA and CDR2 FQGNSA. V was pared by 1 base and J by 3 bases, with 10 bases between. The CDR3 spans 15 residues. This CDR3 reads CASSLGASFYNEQFF. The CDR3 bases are TGTGCCAGCAGCTTAGGCGCTAGCTTCTACAATGAGCAGTTCTTC. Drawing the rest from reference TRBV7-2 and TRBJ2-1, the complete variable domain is GAGVSQSPSNKVTEKGKDVELRCDPISGHTALYWYRQSLGQGLEFLIYFQGNSAPDKSGLPSDRFSAERTGGSVSTLTIQRTQQEDSAVYLCASSLGASFYNEQFFGPGTRLTVL.

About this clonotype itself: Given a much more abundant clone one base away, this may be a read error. The DNA of the CDR3 is TGTGCCAGCGACCCCAGGCACAGGGGGCAGGGGGAGGCCCAGTACTTC. It is translated as CASDPRHRGQGEAQYF. The V and J genes are TRBV3-1 and TRBJ2-5, with TRBD1 matching over 9 bases. The V and J ends lost 8 bases and 9 bases, in that order; junction bases with no gene match: 19. The CDR3 runs to 16 residues. Looked up from germline, CDR1 is LGHDT and CDR2 is YNNKEL (reference sequence).

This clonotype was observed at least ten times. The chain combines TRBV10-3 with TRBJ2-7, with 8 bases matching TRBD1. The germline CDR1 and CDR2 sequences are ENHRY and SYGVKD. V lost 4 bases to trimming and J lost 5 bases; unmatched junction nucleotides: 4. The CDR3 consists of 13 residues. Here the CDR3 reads CAISADRGNEQYF. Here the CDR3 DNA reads TGTGCCATCAGTGCCGACAGGGGCAACGAGCAGTACTTC.

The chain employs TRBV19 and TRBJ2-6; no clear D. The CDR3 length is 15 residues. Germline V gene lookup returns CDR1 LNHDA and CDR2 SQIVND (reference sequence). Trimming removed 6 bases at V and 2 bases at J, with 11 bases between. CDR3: CASRPQLAGANVLTF. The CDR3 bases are TGTGCCAGTAGGCCTCAGTTAGCTGGGGCCAACGTCCTGACTTTC.

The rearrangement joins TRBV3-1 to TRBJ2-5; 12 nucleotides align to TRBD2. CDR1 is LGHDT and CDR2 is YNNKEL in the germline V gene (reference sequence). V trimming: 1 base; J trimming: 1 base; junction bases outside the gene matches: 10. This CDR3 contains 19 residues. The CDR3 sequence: CASSQGRLAGAFLQETQYF. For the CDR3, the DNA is TGTGCCAGCAGCCAAGGTCGACTAGCGGGGGCATTCCTCCAAGAGACCCAGTACTTC.

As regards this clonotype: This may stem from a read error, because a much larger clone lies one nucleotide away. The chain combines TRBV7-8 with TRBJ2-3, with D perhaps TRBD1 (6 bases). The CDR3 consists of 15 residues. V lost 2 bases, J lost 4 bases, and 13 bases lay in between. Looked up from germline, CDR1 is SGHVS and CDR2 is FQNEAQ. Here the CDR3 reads CASSLYEGQADTQYF. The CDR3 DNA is TGTGCCAGCAGCTTATATGAGGGACAAGCAGATACGCAGTATTTT.

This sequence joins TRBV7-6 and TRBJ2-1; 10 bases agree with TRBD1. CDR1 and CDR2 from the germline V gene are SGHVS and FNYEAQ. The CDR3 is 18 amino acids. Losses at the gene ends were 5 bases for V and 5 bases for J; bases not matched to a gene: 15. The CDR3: CASSHTAGTGVPNNEQFF. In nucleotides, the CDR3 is TGTGCCAGCAGCCATACCGCCGGGACAGGGGTCCCAAACAATGAGCAGTTCTTC.

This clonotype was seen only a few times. In DNA, the CDR3 is TGCGCCAGCAGCTCATGGGATCCAGGAAACACCATATATTTT. This codes for CASSSWDPGNTIYF. J is TRBJ1-3 and V is TRBV5-1; D gene unclear. Between the trimmed V and J ends, which lost 3 bases and 4 bases, there was a span of 11 bases. The length of the CDR3 is 14 residues. The germline V gene has CDR1 SGHRS and CDR2 YFSETQ.

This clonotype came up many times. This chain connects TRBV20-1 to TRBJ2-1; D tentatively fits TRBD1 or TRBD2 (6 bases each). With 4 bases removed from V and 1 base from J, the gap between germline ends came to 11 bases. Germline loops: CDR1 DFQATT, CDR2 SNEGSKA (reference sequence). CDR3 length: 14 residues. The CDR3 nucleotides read TGCAGTGCTATCGGGGGCCCATCCTACAATGAGCAGTTCTTC. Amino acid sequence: CSAIGGPSYNEQFF.

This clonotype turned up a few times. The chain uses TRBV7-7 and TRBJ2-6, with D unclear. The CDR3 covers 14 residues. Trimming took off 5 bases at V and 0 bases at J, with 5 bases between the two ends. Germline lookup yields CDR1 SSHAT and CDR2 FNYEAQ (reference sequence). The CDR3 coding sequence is TGTGCCAGCAGCACCCGCTCTGGGGCCAACGTCCTGACTTTC. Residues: CASSTRSGANVLTF.

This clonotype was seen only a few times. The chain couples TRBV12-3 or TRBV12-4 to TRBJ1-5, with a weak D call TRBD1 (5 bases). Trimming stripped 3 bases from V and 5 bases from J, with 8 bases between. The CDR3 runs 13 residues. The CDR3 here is CASSLRRDQPQHF. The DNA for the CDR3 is TGTGCCAGCAGTTTGCGCAGGGATCAGCCCCAGCATTTT.

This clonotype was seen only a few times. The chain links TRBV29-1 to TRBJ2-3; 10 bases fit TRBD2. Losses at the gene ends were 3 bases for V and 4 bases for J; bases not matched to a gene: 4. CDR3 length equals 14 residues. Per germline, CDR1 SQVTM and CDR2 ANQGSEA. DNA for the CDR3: TGCAGCGTTGACAGCGGGAGGGCCCCAGATACGCAGTATTTT. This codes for CSVDSGRAPDTQYF.

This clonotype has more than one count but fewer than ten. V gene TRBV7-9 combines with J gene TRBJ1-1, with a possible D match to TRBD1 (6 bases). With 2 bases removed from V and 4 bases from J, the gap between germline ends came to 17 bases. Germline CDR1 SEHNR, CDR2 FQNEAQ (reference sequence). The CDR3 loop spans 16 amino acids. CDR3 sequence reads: CASSLTGTKISTEAFF. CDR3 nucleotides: TGTGCCAGCAGCTTAACTGGGACAAAAATCAGCACTGAAGCTTTCTTT.

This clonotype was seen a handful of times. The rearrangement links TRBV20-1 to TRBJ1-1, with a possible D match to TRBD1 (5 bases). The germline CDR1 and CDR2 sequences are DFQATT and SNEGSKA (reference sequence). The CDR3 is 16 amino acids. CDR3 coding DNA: TGCAGCCGAACAGGTTTAGGAGTCCATCAGAACACTGAAGCTTTCTTT. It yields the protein CSRTGLGVHQNTEAFF.

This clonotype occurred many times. CDR3 coding DNA: TGTGCCAGCTTGAGCCCTATCCGGGACAGGGGGACCGGGGAGCTGTTTTTT. Encoded protein: CASLSPIRDRGTGELFF. The chain combines TRBV11-2 with TRBJ2-2; 11 bases map to TRBD1. Germline CDR1 SGHAT, CDR2 FQNNGV. This CDR3 has 17 amino acids. V shed 8 bases, J shed 5 bases, and the junction held 13 bases outside the gene matches.

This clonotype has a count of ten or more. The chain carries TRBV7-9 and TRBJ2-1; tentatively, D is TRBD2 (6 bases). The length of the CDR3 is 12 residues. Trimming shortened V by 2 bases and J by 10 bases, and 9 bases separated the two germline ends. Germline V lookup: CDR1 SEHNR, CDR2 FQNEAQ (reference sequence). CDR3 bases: TGTGCCAGCAGCTTAATCGGGGGAGAGCAGTTCTTC. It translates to CASSLIGGEQFF. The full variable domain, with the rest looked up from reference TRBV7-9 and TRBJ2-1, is DTGVSQNPRHKITKRGQNVTFRCDPISEHNRLYWYRQTLGQGPEFLTYFQNEAQLEKSRLLSDRFSAERPKGSFSTLEIQRTEQGDSAMYLCASSLIGGEQFFGPGTRLTVL.

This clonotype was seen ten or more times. The CDR3 protein is CASSLDGTVNYGYTF. CDR3 nucleotides: TGTGCCAGCAGTCTGGATGGGACTGTCAACTATGGCTACACCTTC. V and J are TRBV7-2 and TRBJ1-2, with a tentative D call TRBD1 (5 bases). The germline V gene encodes CDR1 SGHTA and CDR2 FQGNSA. Trimming removed 6 bases at V and 2 bases at J, with 16 bases between. This CDR3 comprises 15 residues.

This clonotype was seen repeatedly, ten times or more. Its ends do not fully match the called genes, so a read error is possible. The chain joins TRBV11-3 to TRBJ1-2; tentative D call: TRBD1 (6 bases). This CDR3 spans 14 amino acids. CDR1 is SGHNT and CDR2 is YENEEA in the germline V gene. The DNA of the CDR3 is TGCGCCAGCAGCTTGTCAGGGGACAACTATGGCTACACCTTC. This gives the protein CASSLSGDNYGYTF.

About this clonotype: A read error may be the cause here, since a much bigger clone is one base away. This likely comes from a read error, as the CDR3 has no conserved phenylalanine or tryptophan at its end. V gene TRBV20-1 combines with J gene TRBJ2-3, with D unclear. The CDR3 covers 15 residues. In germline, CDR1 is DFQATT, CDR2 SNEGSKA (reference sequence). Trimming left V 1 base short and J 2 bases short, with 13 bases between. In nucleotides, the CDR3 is TGCAGTGCTAGAGTAAGGGAATGGAACACAGATACGCAGTATTTG. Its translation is CSARVREWNTDTQYL.

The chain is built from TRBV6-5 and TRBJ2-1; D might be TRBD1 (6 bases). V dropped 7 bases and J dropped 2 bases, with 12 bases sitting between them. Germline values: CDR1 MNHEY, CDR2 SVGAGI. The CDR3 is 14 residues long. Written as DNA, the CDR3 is TGTGCCAGCAAGGCAGGGGCAACCTACAATGAGCAGTTCTTC. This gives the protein CASKAGATYNEQFF.